This record covers a single TCR beta chain. What antigen it recognizes has not been identified. Per-base quality was not reported, and no clone a single base away is much larger than it. V is reduced by 1 base and J by 7 bases, leaving a spacing of 15 bases between them. For CDR1 and CDR2, the germline V gene (reference sequence) lists SGHNT and YYREEE. The CDR3 measures 14 amino acids from cysteine to phenylalanine. Left in the record is the CDR3 DNA by itself, 42 bases read in frame from the first base. The immunoSEQ Assay, a bias-controlled multiplex PCR, was used to amplify TCRbeta CDR3 regions from genomic DNA. The published analysis was carried out like this. The number of nucleated cells in each sample was estimated from the amplification of reference gene primers within the assay. To quantify the absolute abundance of each unique TCRbeta CDR3 rearrangement, sequence reads were collapsed and filtered. For each sample, productive Simpson clonality was calculated by taking the square root of Simpson's diversity index across productive rearrangements. TCRdb provides this immuneACCESS table in a form limited to in-frame rearrangements. Some clones are lacking; in checked studies, under half of them reflect an unresolved V gene, and why the rest are absent is not known. That table furnishes V, J and clone size, whereas the DNA furnished D and trimming. This sample holds a few hundred thousand clones; roughly 86% were observed only once. The biggest ten clones account for about 1.9% of the sample.

Enrolling through a virtual design, the prospective study's participants ranged in age from roughly 18 to 95 years and lived across roughly 24 United States geographic areas. In the prospective study, participants were assigned to cohorts based on the clinical history participants reported in a screening survey and a study questionnaire. Each participant in the prospective study had whole blood, serum and a nasopharyngeal or oropharyngeal swab collected by mobile phlebotomists. Over a roughly two-month period, participants in the prospective study had the option of providing additional blood draws and questionnaires. Prospective study blood samples were shipped either frozen or at room temperature before DNA extraction. The data were taken from a study of blood T cell repertoires in COVID-19 (dated by TCRdb to the early 2020s). Notes on the research overall: ImmuneRACE Cohort 3 recovered participants were defined by two consecutive negative NP/OP PCR tests, healthcare professional clearance, or symptom resolution. Samples from collaborators originated in the United States, Italy and Spain and spanned both the acute and convalescent phases of COVID-19. The material from the prospective study consisted of cDNA or gDNA derived from T cells, B-cell-depleted T cells, or PBMCs. Deeply sampled blood TCRbeta repertoires from subjects exposed to, actively infected with, or recovered from COVID-19 were included in the dataset. The repertoires were made available in a free public database intended to serve as a resource for research on the immune response to SARS-CoV-2. The samples were drawn from two sources: the first 160 participants of the ongoing ImmuneRACE study, and 950 to 1,500 subjects contributed by 6 global collaborators. A de-identified subject ID, COVID-19 status, age in years and sex were almost always included in the sample metadata. HLA class I and class II types, where available, came from metadata supplied by the sample provider rather than from assay-based typing.

Paper-wide results and their limitations: The quantity of clinical and demographic metadata differed by source and by participant and was supplied without curation.

This receptor chain uses TRBV5-4 and TRBJ2-7; 6 matching bases give a weak D call of TRBD2. The sample was PBMCs or T cells enriched from blood (not recorded which). This receptor was identified in a man between 35 and 55 years old in a cohort exposed to, infected with or recovered from COVID-19 (not recorded which). The CDR3 reads as follows: CASSLFGGVREQYF. Here is the DNA: TGTGCCAGCAGCTTGTTCGGGGGAGTCAGGGAGCAGTACTTC.